The 25 T cell receptor beta chains given below trace back to one sample, sequenced in a study of beta chain features in type 1 diabetes. These receptors' targets are unknown. Overall study findings and caveats: Shorter TCRB CDR3s, moderately but significantly so, marked every one of the four CD4+ subsets in Type 1 diabetes patients.

Reverse transcribing all isolated RNA meant expressed TCRB transcripts were sequenced. Assay used: immunoSEQ multiplex PCR; TCRdb lists only in-frame clones, some missing. The table lists 500,000 to 850,000 clones, over 12% of them singletons. Sequenced: naive CD4+ T cells from blood. These TCRs come from a man aged 18-30 years with type 1 diabetes.

The chain combines TRBV28 with TRBJ2-7; 8 nucleotides line up with TRBD1. V shed 4 bases, J shed 4 bases, and the junction held 9 bases outside the gene matches. This CDR3 region has 15 residues. The germline gives CDR1 MDHEN, CDR2 SYDVKM. The DNA of the CDR3 is TGTGCCAGCAGTTCAACGACAGGGGTGCGGTACGAGCAGTACTTC. This sequence encodes CASSSTTGVRYEQYF.

The chain uses TRBV15 and TRBJ2-6, with a weak D call TRBD2 (5 bases). This CDR3 comprises 14 residues. The V end lost 6 bases, the J end lost 1 base, and 7 bases lay between the germline ends. Germline V gives CDR1 LNHNV, CDR2 YYDKDF (reference sequence). CDR3 bases: TGTGCCACCAGTTGGAGGTCTGGGGCCAACGTCCTGACTTTC. Translation gives CATSWRSGANVLTF.

The V call is TRBV29-1, the J call TRBJ2-1; D ambiguous. The germline gives CDR1 SQVTM, CDR2 ANQGSEA. This CDR3 comprises 12 residues. Deletions cut 7 bases from V and 5 bases from J, with 12 bases between. CDR3 sequence reads: CSAGQKNNEQFF. The CDR3 DNA is TGCAGCGCTGGCCAGAAAAACAATGAGCAGTTCTTC.

The chain employs TRBV28 and TRBJ1-1; TRBD1 aligns across 12 bases. The CDR3 runs to 15 residues. Germline values: CDR1 MDHEN, CDR2 SYDVKM. J lost 10 bases, V lost 5 bases, and 11 bases had no gene match. The CDR3 spells CASSPRDRGLSRAFF. The CDR3 region has the DNA TGTGCCAGCAGTCCCCGGGACAGGGGGCTAAGTCGAGCTTTCTTT.

This sequence joins TRBV20-1 and TRBJ2-7; D is undetermined. Germline lookup yields CDR1 DFQATT and CDR2 SNEGSKA (reference sequence). The V and J ends lost 6 bases and 2 bases respectively, with 2 bases between them. The CDR3 is made up of 9 amino acids. The CDR3 DNA reads TGCAGTGCCGCCTACGAGCAGTACTTC. The encoded protein is CSAAYEQYF.

This clone showed up just a few times. The chain couples TRBV27 to TRBJ2-1; D call uncertain. CDR3 length: 17 residues. Germline loops: CDR1 MNHEY, CDR2 SMNVEV (reference sequence). Trimming cost V 2 bases and J 0 bases, with 14 bases left between them. This CDR3 reads CASSLRYTGNSYNEQFF. The CDR3, as DNA: TGTGCCAGCAGTTTACGCTATACTGGAAACTCCTACAATGAGCAGTTCTTC.

There are a few counts of this clone. This chain connects TRBV29-1 to TRBJ1-2; TRBD1 is a possible D gene (6 bases). Germline loops: CDR1 SQVTM, CDR2 ANQGSEA. V dropped 7 bases and J dropped 4 bases, with 16 bases sitting between them. The CDR3 is 13 residues long. DNA of the CDR3: TGCAGCGCGGGTCCAGGGGTTCGCTATGGCTACACCTTC. Its translation is CSAGPGVRYGYTF.

This clone has only a few counts. The CDR3 DNA sequence: TGTGCCTGGAGTCGGGGGGGACTGAATAAAGAGACCCAGTACTTC. As protein: CAWSRGGLNKETQYF. The genes are TRBV30 and TRBJ2-5; TRBD2 aligns across 8 bases. The trim removed 2 bases at V and 3 bases at J, leaving 8 bases unmatched. CDR1 is GTSNPN, CDR2 SVGIG, per germline (reference sequence). The CDR3 spans 15 residues. Using reference TRBV30 and TRBJ2-5 for the parts outside the CDR3, the full variable domain is SQTIHQWPATLVQPVGSPLSLECTVEGTSNPNLYWYRQAAGRGLQLLFYSVGIGQISSEVPQNLSASRPQDRQFILSSKKLLLSDSGFYLCAWSRGGLNKETQYFGPGTRLLVL.

This clone was counted between two and nine times. This rearrangement joins TRBV5-1 to TRBJ2-3, with 10 bases fitting TRBD2. Germline V lookup: CDR1 SGHRS, CDR2 YFSETQ. The CDR3 is 15 amino acids. The trim removed 1 base at V and 2 bases at J, leaving 1 base unmatched. CDR3 coding DNA: TGCGCCAGCAGCTTGACTAGCGGGACCACAGATACGCAGTATTTT. This codes for CASSLTSGTTDTQYF.

This CDR3 is CASSLVGTGAGNTIYF. CDR3 in DNA: TGTGCCAGCAGCTTAGTTGGGACAGGGGCTGGAAACACCATATATTTT. This chain uses TRBV7-6 with TRBJ1-3; the match to TRBD1 covers 10 bases. The CDR3 extends over 16 amino acids. J gave up 2 bases and V 1 base, and 2 bases lay outside the gene matches. The germline gives CDR1 SGHVS, CDR2 FNYEAQ.

This clone was seen more than once but under ten times. CDR3 coding DNA: TGTGCCAGCAGCCCCGATGCAGGGGGCGGCCTATGGGAGCAGTACTTC. This translates into CASSPDAGGGLWEQYF. The V call is TRBV5-4, the J call TRBJ2-7; 8 bases map to TRBD1. V was pared by 4 bases and J by 7 bases, with 16 bases of the junction left unmatched. This CDR3 comprises 16 residues. CDR1 and CDR2 (germline): SGHNT, YYREEE (reference sequence).

This clone was seen more than once but under ten times. In the same sample, other DNA sequences code for this CDR3. The chain uses TRBV30 and TRBJ1-5, with 8 bases identical to TRBD1. The CDR3 spans 13 residues. V shed 0 bases, J shed 5 bases, and the junction held 0 bases outside the gene matches. CDR1 and CDR2 (germline): GTSNPN, SVGIG (reference sequence). This chain's CDR3 is CAWSVQGDQPQHF. The CDR3 DNA is TGTGCCTGGAGTGTACAGGGGGATCAGCCCCAGCATTTT.

The rearrangement uses TRBV25-1 and TRBJ1-1; 7 bases are a match to TRBD1. Germline V gene data show CDR1 as MGHDK and CDR2 as SYGVNS. The V segment lost 4 bases and the J segment 4 bases; nucleotides outside the gene matches: 6. The CDR3 loop spans 14 amino acids. The CDR3 bases are TGTGCCAGCAGTGGTTGGACAGGTGGCACTGAAGCTTTCTTT. It yields the protein CASSGWTGGTEAFF.

V usage is TRBV4-3 and J usage is TRBJ2-2, with 7 positions matching TRBD1. V gave up 1 base and J gave up 4 bases; unmatched junction bases: 12. Looked up from germline, CDR1 is LGHNA and CDR2 is YSLEER. This CDR3 has 18 residues. The CDR3 sequence: CASSQGQTGSGSTGELFF. The CDR3 DNA follows: TGCGCCAGCAGCCAAGGACAGACAGGGAGTGGAAGCACCGGGGAGCTGTTTTTT.

The CDR3 coding sequence is TGTGCCAGCTCACCCTACGAGGGAGACTACGAGCAGTACTTC. Its translation: CASSPYEGDYEQYF. The chain employs TRBV18 and TRBJ2-7, with D possibly matching TRBD2 (5 bases). Per the germline V gene, CDR1 is KGHSH and CDR2 is LQKENI. The V end lost 3 bases, the J end lost 3 bases, and 12 bases lay between the germline ends. The CDR3 length is 14 residues. Full variable domain (outside the CDR3, taken from reference TRBV18 and TRBJ2-7): NAGVMQNPRHLVRRRGQEARLRCSPMKGHSHVYWYRQLPEEGLKFMVYLQKENIIDESGMPKERFSAEFPKEGPSILRIQQVVRGDSAAYFCASSPYEGDYEQYFGPGTRLTVT.

This clone occurred a few times. The chain has TRBV10-3 and TRBJ2-6; no clear D gene. The CDR3 runs 17 residues. CDR1 and CDR2 (germline): ENHRY, SYGVKD. Trimming shortened V by 2 bases and J by 2 bases, and 13 bases separated the two germline ends. The CDR3 nucleotides read TGTGCCATCAGTGAGCGGCGAGGAAGCACTGGGGCCAACGTCCTGACTTTC. Translated, it gives CAISERRGSTGANVLTF.

This clone showed up just a few times. The chain couples TRBV7-6 to TRBJ2-4; 11 bases are shared with TRBD2. J gave up 5 bases and V 0 bases, and 6 bases lay outside the gene matches. CDR1 and CDR2 (germline): SGHVS, FNYEAQ. This CDR3 region has 17 residues. CDR3 sequence reads: CASSLAIAGGPENIQYF. CDR3 DNA: TGTGCCAGCAGCTTAGCAATAGCGGGAGGGCCGGAAAACATTCAGTACTTC.

This clone appeared a few times. The chain carries TRBV30 and TRBJ1-2; D is ambiguous. The CDR3 extends over 12 amino acids. Between the trimmed V and J ends, which lost 8 bases and 4 bases, there was a span of 14 bases. CDR1 and CDR2 from the germline V gene are GTSNPN and SVGIG (reference sequence). CDR3 sequence: CARLSEFYGYTF. CDR3 nucleotide sequence: TGTGCCCGGCTAAGCGAGTTCTATGGCTACACCTTC.

Only a few counts were recorded for this clone. The V and J genes are TRBV30 and TRBJ1-6; D ambiguous. V gave up 3 bases and J gave up 5 bases, with 26 bases separating them. Per the germline V gene, CDR1 is GTSNPN and CDR2 is SVGIG (reference sequence). This CDR3 is built from 19 residues. This chain's CDR3 is CAWSIRQITQIHHNSPLHF. The CDR3 DNA sequence: TGTGCCTGGAGCATAAGGCAGATTACGCAAATTCATCATAATTCACCCCTCCACTTT. The variable domain in full, with the rest retrieved from reference TRBV30 and TRBJ1-6, is SQTIHQWPATLVQPVGSPLSLECTVEGTSNPNLYWYRQAAGRGLQLLFYSVGIGQISSEVPQNLSASRPQDRQFILSSKKLLLSDSGFYLCAWSIRQITQIHHNSPLHFGNGTRLTVT.

The sample holds a few counts of this clone. The chain has TRBV9 and TRBJ1-2; perhaps TRBD1 as D (5 bases). The V and J ends lost 0 bases and 8 bases respectively, with 8 bases between them. The germline gives CDR1 SGDLS, CDR2 YYNGEE. This CDR3 contains 12 residues. The CDR3 is CASSVGQTGYTF. Written as DNA, the CDR3 is TGTGCCAGCAGCGTAGGACAGACGGGCTACACCTTC. Full variable domain (missing parts from reference TRBV9 and TRBJ1-2): DSGVTQTPKHLITATGQRVTLRCSPRSGDLSVYWYQQSLDQGLQFLIQYYNGEERAKGNILERFSAQQFPDLHSELNLSSLELGDSALYFCASSVGQTGYTFGSGTRLTVV.

This clone appeared a few times. The chain joins TRBV7-2 to TRBJ2-7, with TRBD1 identical over 8 bases. The CDR3 loop spans 15 amino acids. V lost 3 bases to trimming and J lost 3 bases; unmatched junction nucleotides: 7. Germline lookup yields CDR1 SGHTA and CDR2 FQGNSA. CDR3 region: CASSFPGGLYYEQYF. The CDR3 DNA reads as TGTGCCAGCAGCTTCCCAGGGGGCCTTTACTACGAGCAGTACTTC.

This clone was observed a handful of times. The J gene is TRBJ2-5, the V gene TRBV7-2; the D call may be TRBD1 or TRBD2 (5 bases each). Germline CDR1 SGHTA, CDR2 FQGNSA. The CDR3 is 14 amino acids. The V and J ends lost 2 bases and 5 bases respectively, with 12 bases between them. CDR3 nucleotides: TGTGCCAGCAGCTTAAGGGGCCCGGGGGAGACCCAGTACTTC. Translation: CASSLRGPGETQYF.

This clone was seen more than once but under ten times. The gene calls are TRBV9 and TRBJ2-5; 12 positions agree with TRBD2. After removal of 4 bases from V and 5 bases from J, the junction contained 15 bases not matched to a gene. This CDR3 is 18 amino acids long. CDR1 is SGDLS and CDR2 is YYNGEE in the germline V gene. The DNA of the CDR3 is TGTGCCAGCAGCTTACTCGCTAGCGGGGGGGTCCCGGAGGAGACCCAGTACTTC. It specifies CASSLLASGGVPEETQYF.

The rearrangement links TRBV29-1 to TRBJ2-1; no clear D. Deletions cut 4 bases from V and 2 bases from J, with 12 bases between. CDR3 length: 14 residues. Germline V gives CDR1 SQVTM, CDR2 ANQGSEA. CDR3 residues: CSVVSALAYNEQFF. Written as DNA, the CDR3 is TGCAGCGTTGTATCCGCGTTAGCCTACAATGAGCAGTTCTTC.

This clone was observed a single time. This chain joins TRBV6-5 and TRBJ2-7; 7 bases fit TRBD1. The V and J ends lost 5 bases and 2 bases, in that order; junction bases with no gene match: 9. CDR1 MNHEY and CDR2 SVGAGI come from the germline V gene. The CDR3 extends over 15 amino acids. The chain's CDR3 is CASSRQGSQAYEQYF. The DNA of the CDR3 is TGTGCCAGCAGTAGACAGGGTAGTCAGGCCTACGAGCAGTACTTC.